This T cell receptor (beta chain) was sequenced for a study of blood T cell repertoires in COVID-19. The CDR3 extends over 17 amino acids. CDR1 is PRHDT and CDR2 is FYEKMQ in the germline V gene (reference sequence). The V gene lost 5 bases and the J gene lost 0 bases, with 18 bases spanning the gap. Method: immunoSEQ multiplex PCR; TCRdb's copy keeps in-frame clones and lacks some. The sample contains about 260,000 clones, 80% to 90% of which appear only once. The V call is TRBV13, the J call TRBJ2-3, with TRBD1 as a possible D gene (5 bases). The TCR was taken from a woman aged 25 to 39 with acute COVID-19. The material sequenced was PBMCs or T cells enriched from blood (not recorded which). Here the CDR3 DNA reads TGTGCCAGCAGCCGCCGTCTAGGGGCAGGGAGCACAGATACGCAGTATTTT. Translating it yields CASSRRLGAGSTDTQYF. Full variable domain (remainder filled in from reference TRBV13 and TRBJ2-3): AAGVIQSPRHLIKEKRETATLKCYPIPRHDTVYWYQQGPGQDPQFLISFYEKMQSDKGSIPDRFSAQQFSDYHSELNMSSLELGDSALYFCASSRRLGAGSTDTQYFGPGTRLTVL.